These 5 T cell receptor beta chains were sequenced from one sample in a study of blood T cell repertoires in COVID-19. Profiling relied on immunoSEQ multiplex PCR, and the TCRdb table lists in-frame clones only, not all of them. Among approximately 18,000 clones listed, 85% to 90% were seen once. Input material: peripheral blood. The receptors stem from a human donor in a cohort sampled during active COVID-19.

The V gene is TRBV10-3, the J gene TRBJ2-2; D may be TRBD1 (6 bases). CDR1 and CDR2 from the germline V gene are ENHRY and SYGVKD. This CDR3 is built from 15 residues. V was cut by 6 bases and J by 1 base, with 12 bases left in between. The CDR3 bases are TGTGCCATCAGCCCAACGGGACAGAACACCGGGGAGCTGTTTTTT. Translation gives CAISPTGQNTGELFF.

The rearrangement joins TRBV5-4 to TRBJ2-5, with 11 bases matching TRBD1. Germline V gene sequence: CDR1 SGHNT, CDR2 YYREEE (reference sequence). The V and J ends lost 4 bases and 2 bases, in that order; junction bases with no gene match: 4. The length of the CDR3 is 15 residues. As DNA, the CDR3 is TGTGCCAGCAGCACGGACAGGGGGCGACAAGAGACCCAGTACTTC. Translation gives CASSTDRGRQETQYF. The whole variable domain, remainder taken from reference TRBV5-4 and TRBJ2-5, is ETGVTQSPTHLIKTRGQQVTLRCSSQSGHNTVSWYQQALGQGPQFIFQYYREEENGRGNFPPRFSGLQFPNYSSELNVNALELDDSALYLCASSTDRGRQETQYFGPGTRLLVL.

Only one count was recorded for this clone. The chain recombines TRBV6-2 or TRBV6-3 with TRBJ2-6; TRBD1 matches 7 bases. Germline assignment: CDR1 MNHEY and CDR2 SVGEGT. V was clipped by 6 bases and J by 0 bases; unmatched bases: 8. The CDR3 has 17 residues. CDR3 DNA: TGTGCCAGCAGCCGACAGGGTTTATTCTCTGGGGCCAACGTCCTGACTTTC. It specifies CASSRQGLFSGANVLTF.

This sequence joins TRBV28 and TRBJ2-5; 8 nucleotides line up with TRBD2. The CDR3 has 17 amino acids. Per germline, CDR1 MDHEN and CDR2 SYDVKM. Trimming cost V 6 bases and J 5 bases; bases outside gene matches: 17. The CDR3 sequence is CASRDTSWPSGFETQYF. The DNA for the CDR3 is TGTGCCAGCAGAGACACCTCCTGGCCTAGCGGGTTCGAGACCCAGTACTTC.

The genes are TRBV9 and TRBJ2-1; tentative D call: TRBD2 (6 bases). Trimming removed 0 bases at V and 4 bases at J, with 11 bases between. CDR1 is SGDLS and CDR2 is YYNGEE in the germline V gene. The CDR3 is made up of 15 amino acids. The CDR3 sequence: CASSVGAGTYNEQFF. The CDR3 region has the DNA TGTGCCAGCAGCGTAGGTGCTGGGACTTACAATGAGCAGTTCTTC.